What follows describes a single TCR beta chain. This entry is derived from a study of blood T cell repertoires in COVID-19. About the study: Acute-phase and convalescent COVID-19 samples originated in the United States, Italy and Spain. Sources were T cells, B-cell-depleted T cells, or PBMCs; the material itself was cDNA or gDNA.

Germline V gives CDR1 LNHNV, CDR2 YYDKDF (reference sequence). CDR3 length: 16 amino acids. The V and J ends lost 0 bases and 6 bases respectively, with 15 bases between them. Seattle researchers signed up patients amid active infection and tracked them longitudinally. Authors' methods: Estimated nucleated cell counts came from reference gene primer amplification. Here immunoSEQ multiplex PCR was the method, and the copy in TCRdb shows in-frame clones only, minus some. V, J and clone size were drawn from that table, and D and trimming were deduced from the DNA. In the table there are about 250,000 clones, about nine tenths of which are singletons.

Material: peripheral blood. This TCR was sampled from a woman aged 25 to 39 with COVID-19, enrolled during active disease. This chain links TRBV15 with TRBJ2-1; D remains ambiguous. CDR3: CATSRDISSKSNEQFF. CDR3 coding DNA: TGTGCCACCAGCAGAGACATCTCCTCCAAGAGCAATGAGCAGTTCTTC.